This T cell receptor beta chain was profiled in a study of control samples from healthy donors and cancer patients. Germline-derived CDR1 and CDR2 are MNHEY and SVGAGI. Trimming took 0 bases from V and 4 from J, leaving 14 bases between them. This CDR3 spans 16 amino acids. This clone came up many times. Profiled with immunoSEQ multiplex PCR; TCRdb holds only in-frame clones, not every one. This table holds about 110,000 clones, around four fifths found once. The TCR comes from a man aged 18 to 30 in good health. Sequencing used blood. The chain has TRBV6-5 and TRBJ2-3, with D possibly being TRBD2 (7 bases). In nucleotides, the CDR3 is TGTGCCAGCAGTTACTCCGGGGGGCTTGTTTCAGATACGCAGTATTTT. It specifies CASSYSGGLVSDTQYF.